The entry below describes one T cell receptor beta chain. This sample stems from a study of blood T cell repertoires in COVID-19. Sequenced by immunoSEQ multiplex PCR; TCRdb stores in-frame clones only, minus some. The sample lists some 200,000 clones; about three quarters were seen once. Germline CDR1 MDHEN, CDR2 SYDVKM. Trimming cost V 2 bases and J 5 bases; bases outside gene matches: 8. The CDR3 is 15 residues long. The chain employs TRBV28 and TRBJ1-2; 7 bases line up with TRBD1. Sequences were obtained from peripheral blood. The source is a woman in her 70s with acute or convalescent COVID-19. The CDR3 DNA reads as TGTGCCAGCAGTTTAGTCACAGGGGAAAGGTATGGCTACACCTTC. Its translation is CASSLVTGERYGYTF.